Sequencing of this T cell receptor beta chain was carried out in a study of OX40 agonist ivuxolimab in advanced cancers. Sequencing was performed with immunoSEQ multiplex PCR; in TCRdb, only in-frame clones are kept and a portion is missing. The repertoire holds around 30,000 clones, 90% seen once, with 20% to 25% in the top ten. This clonotype was sampled from an adult with an advanced solid tumor such as melanoma, head and neck, liver or kidney cancer. Sequencing used CD4+ or CD8+ T cells sorted from blood, obtained in a trial of the OX40 agonist ivuxolimab.

The CDR3 DNA reads TGTGCCAGCAGCTTGGCGGCAGGGCCCGGGGAGCTGTTTTTT. It yields the protein CASSLAAGPGELFF. This rearrangement joins TRBV11-3 to TRBJ2-2; perhaps TRBD1 as D (5 bases). V was trimmed by 3 bases and J by 6 bases, leaving 11 bases between them. Germline CDR1 SGHNT, CDR2 YENEEA. CDR3 length: 14 residues.